This T cell receptor (beta chain) is from a study of cytomegalovirus exposure and HLA in healthy donors. Points from the study as a whole: The study put about 180 TCR beta chains on its list as cytomegalovirus-associated. Under in vitro conditions, three CMV-associated chains were confirmed as specific for CMV antigens.

The CDR3 totals 13 residues. Per the germline V gene, CDR1 is SGHNT and CDR2 is YYREEE (reference sequence). V was clipped by 3 bases and J by 6 bases, with 11 bases between them. Repertoires were generated with immunoSEQ multiplex PCR, while TCRdb's copy carries only in-frame clones and drops some. This table has 100,000 to 120,000 clones, nearly 97% appearing once. About this clone itself: What it recognizes is unknown.

This chain uses TRBV5-4 with TRBJ2-3; a possible D gene is TRBD2 (5 bases). This clonotype was sampled from a woman aged 18-29 years in good health and CMV-seronegative. The material sequenced was PBMCs. The CDR3 loop reads CASSSLVADTQYF. The CDR3, as DNA: TGTGCCAGCAGCTCACTAGTCGCGGATACGCAGTATTTT.